A selection of T cell receptor beta chains follows, all from one sample in a study of T cell changes during pregnancy in multiple sclerosis. The data were produced by immunoSEQ multiplex PCR, yet TCRdb's version contains in-frame clones alone and is incomplete. The sample includes some 120,000 clones, roughly nine tenths of them seen just once. Sequenced material: peripheral blood, taken in the third trimester of pregnancy. Source of these receptors: a female donor with multiple sclerosis, enrolled in a pregnancy study. CDR3s include the opening cysteine and the closing phenylalanine or tryptophan. The order of the fields is D gene, clone size, J gene, V gene, CDR3 protein, CDR3 DNA. The D gene is left open where the match is weak. Not every row has a clone size; where given, it reads once, few, many or a size class.

D: TRBD1
size: NA
J: TRBJ1-1
V: TRBV19
CDR3: CASSLTGGKTEAFF
DNA: TGTGCCAGTAGTCTGACAGGGGGCAAGACTGAAGCTTTCTTT

D: NA
size: NA
J: TRBJ1-2
V: TRBV6-1
CDR3: CANRGAYGYTF
DNA: TGTGCCAATCGGGGGGCTTATGGCTACACCTTC

D: NA
size: NA
J: TRBJ1-4
V: TRBV5-1
CDR3: CASSLNTGSLLFF
DNA: TGCGCCAGCAGCCTCAATACAGGGAGTTTACTGTTTTTT

D: NA
size: NA
J: TRBJ2-7
V: TRBV6-5
CDR3: CASSLRGTRNEQYF
DNA: TGTGCCAGCAGTCTACGAGGAACAAGGAACGAGCAGTACTTC

D: TRBD2
size: NA
J: TRBJ2-7
V: TRBV4-2
CDR3: CASSQEITGGLWAGEQYF
DNA: TGTGCCAGCAGCCAAGAAATCACCGGGGGACTATGGGCTGGGGAGCAGTACTTC

D: TRBD1
size: NA
J: TRBJ1-1
V: TRBV2
CDR3: CASSRDRGGAFF
DNA: TGTGCCAGCAGTAGGGACAGGGGGGGAGCTTTCTTT

D: TRBD2
size: NA
J: TRBJ2-7
V: TRBV7-3
CDR3: CASSLSGTSGRYEQYF
DNA: TGTGCCAGCAGCTTAAGTGGAACTAGCGGACGCTACGAGCAGTACTTC

D: TRBD1
size: NA
J: TRBJ2-7
V: TRBV5-6
CDR3: CASSLRKTSAGGFHEQYF
DNA: TGTGCCAGCAGCTTGCGTAAGACGTCGGCAGGGGGCTTCCACGAGCAGTACTTC

D: TRBD2
size: NA
J: TRBJ2-2
V: TRBV5-1
CDR3: CASSLAPSGPVSGELFF
DNA: TGCGCCAGCAGCTTGGCCCCTAGCGGGCCTGTATCCGGGGAGCTGTTTTTT

D: TRBD1
size: NA
J: TRBJ1-1
V: TRBV19
CDR3: CASMPGQGARAFF
DNA: TGTGCCAGTATGCCGGGACAGGGGGCGCGGGCTTTCTTT

D: NA
size: NA
J: TRBJ1-5
V: TRBV19
CDR3: CASSGGYRDSEPQHF
DNA: TGTGCCAGCTCGGGTGGCTACAGGGATAGTGAGCCCCAGCATTTT

D: TRBD1
size: NA
J: TRBJ1-5
V: TRBV29-1
CDR3: CSVGDRAGQPQHF
DNA: TGCAGCGTTGGGGACAGGGCAGGTCAGCCCCAGCATTTT

D: TRBD1
size: NA
J: TRBJ1-6
V: TRBV18
CDR3: CASTRGTGVNSPLHF
DNA: TGTGCCAGTACGCGGGGGACAGGGGTGAATTCACCCCTCCACTTT

D: TRBD1
size: NA
J: TRBJ2-7
V: TRBV11-2
CDR3: CASSFGTGLYEQYF
DNA: TGTGCCAGCAGCTTCGGGACAGGGCTGTACGAGCAGTACTTC

D: TRBD1
size: NA
J: TRBJ2-7
V: TRBV27
CDR3: CASSLSLGQGPYEQYF
DNA: TGTGCCAGCAGTTTATCTTTGGGACAGGGGCCCTACGAGCAGTACTTC

D: NA
size: NA
J: TRBJ2-7
V: TRBV7-3
CDR3: CASSLGWEPTYEQYF
DNA: TGTGCCAGCAGCTTAGGATGGGAGCCTACCTACGAGCAGTACTTC

D: TRBD1
size: NA
J: TRBJ2-7
V: TRBV27
CDR3: CASNPRQGKIYEQYF
DNA: TGTGCCAGCAACCCCCGACAGGGAAAAATCTACGAGCAGTACTTC

D: NA
size: once
J: TRBJ1-3
V: TRBV7-3
CDR3: CASSLIAGENTIYF
DNA: TGTGCCAGCAGCTTAATCGCGGGAGAAAACACCATATATTTT

D: TRBD2
size: once
J: TRBJ2-2
V: TRBV6-6
CDR3: CASAGLAGNTGELFF
DNA: TGTGCCAGCGCGGGACTAGCGGGAAACACCGGGGAGCTGTTTTTT

D: NA
size: NA
J: TRBJ1-2
V: TRBV18
CDR3: CASSPSQTYYTF
DNA: TGTGCCAGCTCACCAAGCCAGACATACTACACCTTC

D: NA
size: once
J: TRBJ2-5
V: TRBV30
CDR3: CAWSMGLQETQYF
DNA: TGTGCCTGGAGTATGGGCTTACAAGAGACCCAGTACTTC

D: NA
size: NA
J: TRBJ1-1
V: TRBV28
CDR3: CASSLQGFEAFF
DNA: TGTGCCAGCAGCTTACAGGGTTTTGAAGCTTTCTTT

D: TRBD1
size: NA
J: TRBJ1-2
V: TRBV27
CDR3: CASSLRGYGYTF
DNA: TGTGCCAGCAGTCTCAGGGGGTATGGCTACACCTTC

D: TRBD1
size: NA
J: TRBJ1-2
V: TRBV5-1
CDR3: CASSAPGQEFYGYTF
DNA: TGCGCCAGCAGCGCACCGGGACAGGAGTTCTATGGCTACACCTTC

D: TRBD2
size: NA
J: TRBJ2-1
V: TRBV9
CDR3: CASSARLAGIKAEQFF
DNA: TGTGCCAGCAGCGCCCGACTAGCGGGAATAAAAGCGGAGCAGTTCTTC

D: TRBD2
size: NA
J: TRBJ2-6
V: TRBV7-6
CDR3: CASSLARLAGTGANVLTF
DNA: TGTGCCAGCAGCTTAGCGCGACTAGCGGGGACTGGGGCCAACGTCCTGACTTTC

D: TRBD2
size: NA
J: TRBJ2-1
V: TRBV28
CDR3: CASSFLAGGYNEQFF
DNA: TGTGCCAGCAGTTTTCTAGCGGGAGGCTACAATGAGCAGTTCTTC

D: NA
size: NA
J: TRBJ2-3
V: TRBV6-1
CDR3: CASSYRLSSTDTQYF
DNA: TGTGCCAGCAGCTACAGGTTATCTAGCACAGATACGCAGTATTTT

D: NA
size: NA
J: TRBJ2-7
V: TRBV5-1
CDR3: CASSFTGSSYEQYF
DNA: TGCGCCAGCAGCTTTACAGGGTCCTCCTACGAGCAGTACTTC

D: TRBD2
size: NA
J: TRBJ2-1
V: TRBV5-1
CDR3: CASKGTSLGNEQFF
DNA: TGCGCCAGCAAAGGGACTAGCCTGGGCAATGAGCAGTTCTTC

D: NA
size: NA
J: TRBJ1-2
V: TRBV29-1
CDR3: CSDATDGYTF
DNA: TGCAGCGATGCGACAGATGGCTACACCTTC

D: TRBD1
size: NA
J: TRBJ1-4
V: TRBV19
CDR3: CASSLPGTGRNEKLFF
DNA: TGTGCCAGTAGTCTCCCCGGGACAGGGAGAAATGAAAAACTGTTTTTT

D: TRBD1
size: once
J: TRBJ2-7
V: TRBV2
CDR3: CASSPRPPGQIYEQYF
DNA: TGTGCCAGCAGTCCGAGGCCCCCGGGACAGATCTACGAGCAGTACTTC

D: NA
size: NA
J: TRBJ2-7
V: TRBV2
CDR3: CASSEATGWEQYF
DNA: TGTGCCAGCAGTGAAGCAACAGGGTGGGAGCAGTACTTC

D: NA
size: once
J: TRBJ2-3
V: TRBV27
CDR3: CASSYRRGDTQYF
DNA: TGTGCCAGCAGTTACAGACGGGGGGATACGCAGTATTTT

D: NA
size: NA
J: TRBJ2-5
V: TRBV6-1
CDR3: CASSEVQGRKTQYF
DNA: TGTGCCAGCAGTGAAGTACAGGGGAGGAAGACCCAGTACTTC

D: TRBD1
size: NA
J: TRBJ2-2
V: TRBV19
CDR3: CASSSGTGSTGELFF
DNA: TGTGCCAGTAGCTCCGGGACAGGGAGCACCGGGGAGCTGTTTTTT

D: NA
size: once
J: TRBJ2-3
V: TRBV10-1
CDR3: CASSESGRTDTQYF
DNA: TGCGCCAGCAGTGAGTCAGGGAGGACAGATACGCAGTATTTT

D: TRBD2
size: NA
J: TRBJ2-1
V: TRBV15
CDR3: CATSRESGTPSNEQFF
DNA: TGTGCCACCAGCAGAGAGAGCGGGACCCCTAGCAATGAGCAGTTCTTC

D: TRBD1
size: NA
J: TRBJ2-6
V: TRBV7-9
CDR3: CASSLDTGEVLAGANVLTF
DNA: TGTGCCAGCAGCTTAGATACAGGGGAAGTTCTTGCTGGGGCCAACGTCCTGACTTTC

D: TRBD2
size: NA
J: TRBJ2-3
V: TRBV2
CDR3: CASSADSGKADTQYF
DNA: TGTGCCAGCAGTGCGGATAGCGGGAAGGCAGATACGCAGTATTTT

D: NA
size: NA
J: TRBJ2-5
V: TRBV10-1
CDR3: CASSESTSGTQETQYF
DNA: TGCGCCAGCAGTGAGTCCACCAGCGGGACACAAGAGACCCAGTACTTC

D: NA
size: NA
J: TRBJ2-2
V: TRBV7-9
CDR3: CASSPQGADTGELFF
DNA: TGTGCCAGCAGCCCCCAAGGGGCTGACACCGGGGAGCTGTTTTTT

D: TRBD1
size: once
J: TRBJ2-5
V: TRBV30
CDR3: CAWTIRTGGETQYF
DNA: TGTGCCTGGACTATCAGGACAGGGGGAGAGACCCAGTACTTC

D: TRBD1
size: NA
J: TRBJ1-5
V: TRBV19
CDR3: CATQPDRGWGSNQPQHF
DNA: TGTGCCACCCAACCGGACAGGGGATGGGGCAGCAATCAGCCCCAGCATTTT

D: NA
size: NA
J: TRBJ2-2
V: TRBV9
CDR3: CASSVRTENTGELFF
DNA: TGTGCCAGCAGCGTAAGGACAGAAAACACCGGGGAGCTGTTTTTT

D: NA
size: NA
J: TRBJ1-1
V: TRBV10-3
CDR3: CAISERGYTEAFF
DNA: TGTGCCATCAGTGAGCGGGGGTACACTGAAGCTTTCTTT

D: TRBD1
size: NA
J: TRBJ1-2
V: TRBV28
CDR3: CVAGDRALANYGYTF
DNA: TGTGTCGCGGGGGACAGGGCTTTAGCTAACTATGGCTACACCTTC

D: NA
size: NA
J: TRBJ1-1
V: TRBV7-2
CDR3: CASSPARGEAFF
DNA: TGTGCCAGCAGCCCCGCCCGGGGGGAAGCTTTCTTT

D: NA
size: NA
J: TRBJ1-4
V: TRBV5-1
CDR3: CASSLATATNEKLFF
DNA: TGCGCCAGCAGCTTGGCAACGGCAACTAATGAAAAACTGTTTTTT

D: TRBD1
size: NA
J: TRBJ1-5
V: TRBV10-2
CDR3: CASSGGLHQPQHF
DNA: TGCGCCAGCTCAGGGGGCTTACATCAGCCCCAGCATTTT

D: NA
size: NA
J: TRBJ2-6
V: TRBV9
CDR3: CASSFRDSGANVLTF
DNA: TGTGCCAGCAGCTTTCGGGACTCTGGGGCCAACGTCCTGACTTTC

D: TRBD1
size: NA
J: TRBJ1-5
V: TRBV6-6
CDR3: CASRISDRGGNQPQHF
DNA: TGTGCCAGCAGAATCTCGGACAGGGGAGGCAATCAGCCCCAGCATTTT